The clone carrying this T cell receptor beta chain appeared many times. Its antigen is as yet unknown. CDR3 length: 15 residues. The germline gives CDR1 SGHAT, CDR2 FQNNGV. Trimming at V came to 5 bases and at J to 5 bases, leaving 3 bases not matched to a gene. Via MiXCR, TCRdb re-called the reads, giving one row per CDR3 protein. The sample lists around 550,000 distinct CDR3 sequences, 26% occurring once. The sample is drawn from a study of T cell repertoires in cytomegalovirus infection. The wider study: An indication of both CMV infection and matching HLA type came from public TCR beta signatures.

Overall study results and limits: Within the response measured ex vivo, HLA-C-restricted CMV-specific TCR beta clonotypes were dominant. Summed frequency of shared TCR beta families picked out CMV carriers who also had the relevant HLA.

Sequenced input: PBMCs. The receptor was isolated from a human donor in good health (CMV status not recorded). Some clones in this sample may be carry-over from other donors' samples. This sequence joins TRBV11-2 and TRBJ2-1; TRBD2 matches 13 bases. This chain's CDR3 is CASSRGLAGNNEQFF. The CDR3 bases are TGTGCCAGCAGCCGGGGACTAGCGGGAAACAATGAGCAGTTCTTC. The full variable domain, with the rest looked up from reference TRBV11-2 and TRBJ2-1, is EAGVAQSPRYKIIEKRQSVAFWCNPISGHATLYWYQQILGQGPKLLIQFQNNGVVDDSQLPKDRFSAERLKGVDSTLKIQPAKLEDSAVYLCASSRGLAGNNEQFFGPGTRLTVL.